This T cell receptor (beta chain) emerged from a study of blood T cell repertoires in COVID-19. Per the germline V gene, CDR1 is LNHDA and CDR2 is SQIVND (reference sequence). The CDR3 runs 15 residues. Deletions cut 3 bases from V and 1 base from J, with 10 bases between. Original processing notes: Quantification of nucleated cells was approximated via reference gene primer amplification. The table came from immunoSEQ multiplex PCR; TCRdb's copy has only in-frame clones and leaves some out. Clone size and V and J calls were adopted from that table, with D and trimming inferred from the DNA. This sample carries approximately 280,000 clones, around 89% of them seen once, and the ten largest clones take roughly 5%.

The J gene is TRBJ1-5, the V gene TRBV19; no clear D. The material sequenced was peripheral blood. The clonotype originates from a middle-aged man with acute or convalescent COVID-19. CDR3 protein: CASSMVIRSNQPQHF. CDR3 DNA sequence: TGTGCCAGTAGTATGGTGATTCGGAGCAATCAGCCCCAGCATTTT.